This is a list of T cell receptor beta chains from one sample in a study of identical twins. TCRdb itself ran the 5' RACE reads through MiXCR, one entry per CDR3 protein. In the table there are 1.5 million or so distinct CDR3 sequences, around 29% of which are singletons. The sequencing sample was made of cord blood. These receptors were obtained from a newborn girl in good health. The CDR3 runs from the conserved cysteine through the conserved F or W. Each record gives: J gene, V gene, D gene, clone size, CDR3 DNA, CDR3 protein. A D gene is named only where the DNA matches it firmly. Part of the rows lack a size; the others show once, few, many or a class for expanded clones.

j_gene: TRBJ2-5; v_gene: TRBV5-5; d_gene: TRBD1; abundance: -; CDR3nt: TGTGCCAGCAGCTCAACAGCGGACAGGGTAGGGGAGACCCAGTACTTC; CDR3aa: CASSSTADRVGETQYF
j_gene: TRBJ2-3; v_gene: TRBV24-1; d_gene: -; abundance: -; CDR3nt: TGTGCCACCAGTGATTCAAGGAAAGGGGGCACAGATACGCAGTATTTT; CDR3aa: CATSDSRKGGTDTQYF
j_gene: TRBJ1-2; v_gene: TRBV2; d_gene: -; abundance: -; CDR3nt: TGTGCCAGCGTGACTGGGGGGGCGGTTTATGGCTACACCTTC; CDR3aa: CASVTGGAVYGYTF
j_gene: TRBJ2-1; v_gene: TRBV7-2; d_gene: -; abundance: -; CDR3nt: TGTGCCAGCAGCTTATCCGTCAACAATGAGCAGTTCTTC; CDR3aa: CASSLSVNNEQFF
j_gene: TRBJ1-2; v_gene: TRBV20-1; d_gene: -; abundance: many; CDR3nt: TGCAGTGCTACTCAGGGGCTTAACTATGGCTACACCTTC; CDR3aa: CSATQGLNYGYTF
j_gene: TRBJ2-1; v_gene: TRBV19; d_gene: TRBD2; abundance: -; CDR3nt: TGTGCCAGTAGTATAGATTACGGTCTAGCGGGGCAGTTCTTC; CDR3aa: CASSIDYGLAGQFF
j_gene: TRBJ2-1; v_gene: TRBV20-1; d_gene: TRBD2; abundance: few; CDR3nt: TGCAGTGCTAGAGAAACACCGGGACTAGCGCTATACAATGAGCAGTTCTTC; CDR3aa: CSARETPGLALYNEQFF
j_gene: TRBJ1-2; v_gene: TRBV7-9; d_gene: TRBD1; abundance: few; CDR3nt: TGTGCCAGCAGCTTAATAGTCGGGACAGGGGTTGGCGATGGCTACACCTTC; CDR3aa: CASSLIVGTGVGDGYTF
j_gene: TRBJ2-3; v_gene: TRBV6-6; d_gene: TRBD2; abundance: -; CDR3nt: TGTGCCAGCAGTTACCCGGGGGGGCCGATGTTTGATACGCAGTATTTT; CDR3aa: CASSYPGGPMFDTQYF
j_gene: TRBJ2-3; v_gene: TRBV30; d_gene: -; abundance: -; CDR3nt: TGTGCCTGGAGTGTGTTCCCAGATACGCAGTATTTT; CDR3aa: CAWSVFPDTQYF
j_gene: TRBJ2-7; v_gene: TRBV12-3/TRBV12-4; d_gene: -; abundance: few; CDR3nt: TGTGCCAGCAGTCCCCACAATTTCTACGAGCAGTACTTC; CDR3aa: CASSPHNFYEQYF
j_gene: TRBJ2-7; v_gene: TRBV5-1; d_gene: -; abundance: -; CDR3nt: TGCGCCAGCAGCTTGGGGTCCCCCAAATCCCTCGAGCAGTACTTC; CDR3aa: CASSLGSPKSLEQYF
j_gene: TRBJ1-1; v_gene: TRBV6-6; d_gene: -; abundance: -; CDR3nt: TGTGCCAGCAGTTACACTAGTCTTGGGAGTGGCACTGAAGCTTTCTTT; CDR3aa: CASSYTSLGSGTEAFF
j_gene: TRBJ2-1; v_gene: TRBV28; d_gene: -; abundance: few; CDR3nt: TGTGCCGTAGCGGAGTACAATGAGCAGTTCTTC; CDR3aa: CAVAEYNEQFF
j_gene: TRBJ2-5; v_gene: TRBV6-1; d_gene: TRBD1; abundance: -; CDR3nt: TGTGCCAGCAGCTCCGGGACAGACGATGAGCAGTACTTC; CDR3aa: CASSSGTDDEQYF
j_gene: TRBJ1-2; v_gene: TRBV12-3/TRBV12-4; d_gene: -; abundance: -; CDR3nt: TGTGCCAGCAGTCCGTCCCGTCTCTATGGCTACACCTTC; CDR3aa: CASSPSRLYGYTF
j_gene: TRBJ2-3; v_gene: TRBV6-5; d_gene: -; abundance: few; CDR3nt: TGTGCCAGCAGTTACTCACCTAGCGTTGGCACAGATACGCAGTATTTT; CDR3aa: CASSYSPSVGTDTQYF
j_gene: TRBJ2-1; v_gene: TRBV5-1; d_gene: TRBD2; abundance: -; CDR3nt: TGCGCCAGCACCAGCCGGGGGGACAATGAGCAGTTCTTC; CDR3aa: CASTSRGDNEQFF
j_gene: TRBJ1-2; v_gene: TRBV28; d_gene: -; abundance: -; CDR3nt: TGTGCCAGCAGCAGGGTGGACGGACCTTATGGCTACACCTTC; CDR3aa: CASSRVDGPYGYTF
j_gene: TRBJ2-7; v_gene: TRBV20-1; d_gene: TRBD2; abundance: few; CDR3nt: TGCAGTGCTAGAGGTTACACCGTAGCGGGAGGCTACGAGCAGTACTTC; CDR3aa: CSARGYTVAGGYEQYF
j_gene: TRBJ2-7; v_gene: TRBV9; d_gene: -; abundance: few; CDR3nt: TGTGCCAGCAGCAAAGCTGGGGGATCAAGCTCCTACGAGCAGTACTTC; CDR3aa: CASSKAGGSSSYEQYF
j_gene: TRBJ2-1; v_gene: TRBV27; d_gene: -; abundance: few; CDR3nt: TGTGCCAGCAGTTTCTCGCGGGGTCGTAGGAATGAGCAGTTCTTC; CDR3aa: CASSFSRGRRNEQFF
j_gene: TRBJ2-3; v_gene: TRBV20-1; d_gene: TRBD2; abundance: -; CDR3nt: TGCAGTGCCGGATTGAGCAGCGGGGCAGATACGCAGTATTTT; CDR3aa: CSAGLSSGADTQYF
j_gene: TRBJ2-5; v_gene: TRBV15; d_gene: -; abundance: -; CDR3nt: TGTGCCACCAGCAGAGGACTAACGCAAGGGACCCAGTACTTC; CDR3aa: CATSRGLTQGTQYF
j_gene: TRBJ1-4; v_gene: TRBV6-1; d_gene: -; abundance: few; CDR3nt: TGTGCCAGCAGTGCGAATCGGGGGGCGATTGAAAAACTGTTTTTT; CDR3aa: CASSANRGAIEKLFF
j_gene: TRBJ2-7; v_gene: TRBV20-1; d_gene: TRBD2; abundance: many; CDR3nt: TGCAGTGCGAAACTAGCGGGGGGCTACGAGCAGTACTTC; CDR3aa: CSAKLAGGYEQYF
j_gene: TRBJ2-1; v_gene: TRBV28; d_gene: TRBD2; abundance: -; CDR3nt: TGTGCCAGCAGTTTCCCTTCGGGGGGGGAATATTCCAATGAGCAGTTCTTC; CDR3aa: CASSFPSGGEYSNEQFF
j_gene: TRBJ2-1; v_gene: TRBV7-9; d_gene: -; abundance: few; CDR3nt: TGTGCCAGCAGCTTAGTGGCTAGCAACAATGAGCAGTTCTTC; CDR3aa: CASSLVASNNEQFF
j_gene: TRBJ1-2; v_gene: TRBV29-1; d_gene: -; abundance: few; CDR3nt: TGCAGCGTTGTGTTTCGGGGGAGTAATGGCTACACCTTC; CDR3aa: CSVVFRGSNGYTF